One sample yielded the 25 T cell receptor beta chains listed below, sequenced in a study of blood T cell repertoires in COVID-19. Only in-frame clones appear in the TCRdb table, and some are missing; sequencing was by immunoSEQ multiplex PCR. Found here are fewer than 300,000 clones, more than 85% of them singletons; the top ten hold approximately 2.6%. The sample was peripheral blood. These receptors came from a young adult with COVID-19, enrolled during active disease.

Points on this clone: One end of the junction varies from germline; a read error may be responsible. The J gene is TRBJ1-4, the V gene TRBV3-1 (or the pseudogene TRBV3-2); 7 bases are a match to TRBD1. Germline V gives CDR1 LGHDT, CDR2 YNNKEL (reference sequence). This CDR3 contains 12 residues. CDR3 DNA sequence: TGTGCCAGCAGCCCTGGGGACAGACTTCGGATTTTT. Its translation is CASSPGDRLRIF.

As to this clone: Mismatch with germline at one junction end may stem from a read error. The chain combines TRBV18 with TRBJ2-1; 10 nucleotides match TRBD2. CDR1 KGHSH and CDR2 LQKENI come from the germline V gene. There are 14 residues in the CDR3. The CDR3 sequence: CASTPLAGETEQFF. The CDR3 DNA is TGTGCCAGCACACCCCTAGCGGGAGAAACTGAGCAGTTCTTC.

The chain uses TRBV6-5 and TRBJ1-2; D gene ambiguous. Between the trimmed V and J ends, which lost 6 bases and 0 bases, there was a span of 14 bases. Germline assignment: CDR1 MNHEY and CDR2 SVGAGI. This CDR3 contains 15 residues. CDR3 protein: CASSSWPPANYGYTF. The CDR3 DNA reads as TGTGCCAGCAGCTCTTGGCCTCCAGCTAACTATGGCTACACCTTC.

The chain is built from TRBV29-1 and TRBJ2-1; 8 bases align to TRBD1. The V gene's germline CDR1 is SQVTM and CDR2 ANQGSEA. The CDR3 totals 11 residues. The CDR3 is CSLDRANEQFF. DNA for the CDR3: TGCAGTTTGGACAGGGCCAATGAGCAGTTCTTC.

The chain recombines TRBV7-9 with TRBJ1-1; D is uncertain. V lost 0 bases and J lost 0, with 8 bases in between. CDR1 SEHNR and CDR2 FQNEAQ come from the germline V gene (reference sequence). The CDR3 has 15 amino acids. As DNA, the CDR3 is TGTGCCAGCAGCTTAGCGAGAGATATGAACACTGAAGCTTTCTTT. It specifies CASSLARDMNTEAFF.

The CDR3 bases are TGTGCCAGTAGTTCGACCCTCCCAGGGTATACCTCCTACGAGCAGTACTTC. Its protein product is CASSSTLPGYTSYEQYF. V is TRBV19 and J is TRBJ2-7; a weak D match, TRBD1 (5 bases). Germline V gives CDR1 LNHDA, CDR2 SQIVND (reference sequence). The CDR3 is 17 amino acids. V was pared by 5 bases and J by 0 bases, with 20 bases between.

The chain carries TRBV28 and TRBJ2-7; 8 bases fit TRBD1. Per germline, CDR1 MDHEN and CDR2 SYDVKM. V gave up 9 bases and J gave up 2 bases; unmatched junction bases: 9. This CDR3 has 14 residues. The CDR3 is CASIPGQVTYEQYF. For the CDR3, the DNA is TGTGCCAGTATACCGGGACAGGTTACCTACGAGCAGTACTTC.

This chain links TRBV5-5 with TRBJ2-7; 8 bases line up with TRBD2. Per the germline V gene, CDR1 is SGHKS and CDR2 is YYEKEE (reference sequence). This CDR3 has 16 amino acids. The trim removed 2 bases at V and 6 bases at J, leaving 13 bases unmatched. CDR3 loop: CASSLYYPGLGAEQYF. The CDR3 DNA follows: TGTGCCAGCAGCTTATACTATCCGGGACTAGGAGCCGAGCAGTACTTC.

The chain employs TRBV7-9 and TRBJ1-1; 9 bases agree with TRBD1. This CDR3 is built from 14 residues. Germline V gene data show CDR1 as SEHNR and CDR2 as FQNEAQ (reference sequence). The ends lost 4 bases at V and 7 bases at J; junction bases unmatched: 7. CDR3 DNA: TGTGCCAGCAGCTCCCCCCCGACAGGGGGTGAAGCTTTCTTT. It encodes CASSSPPTGGEAFF.

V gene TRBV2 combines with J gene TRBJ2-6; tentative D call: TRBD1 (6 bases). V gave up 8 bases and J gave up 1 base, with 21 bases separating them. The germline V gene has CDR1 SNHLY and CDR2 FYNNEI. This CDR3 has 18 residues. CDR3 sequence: CASGRTDVAESGANVLTF. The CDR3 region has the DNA TGTGCCAGCGGCAGGACAGACGTTGCTGAATCTGGGGCCAACGTCCTGACTTTC. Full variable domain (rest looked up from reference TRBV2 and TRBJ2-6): EPEVTQTPSHQVTQMGQEVILRCVPISNHLYFYWYRQILGQKVEFLVSFYNNEISEKSEIFDDQFSVERPDGSNFTLKIRSTKLEDSAMYFCASGRTDVAESGANVLTFGAGSRLTVL.

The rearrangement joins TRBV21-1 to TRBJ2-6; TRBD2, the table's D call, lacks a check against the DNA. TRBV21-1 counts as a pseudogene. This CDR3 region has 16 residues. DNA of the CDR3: TGTGCCAGCAGCCACTTCTGGAGGGTTGGGGCCAACGTCCTGACTTTC. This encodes CASSHFWRVGANVLTF.

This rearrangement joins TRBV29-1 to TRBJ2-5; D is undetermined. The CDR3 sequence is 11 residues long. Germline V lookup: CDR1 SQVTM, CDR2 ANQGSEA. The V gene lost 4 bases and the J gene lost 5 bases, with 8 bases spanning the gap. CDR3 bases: TGCAGCGTTGTTGAGGTTGAGACCCAGTACTTC. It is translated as CSVVEVETQYF. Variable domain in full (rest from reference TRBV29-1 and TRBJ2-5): SAVISQKPSRDICQRGTSLTIQCQVDSQVTMMFWYRQQPGQSLTLIATANQGSEATYESGFVIDKFPISRPNLTFSTLTVSNMSPEDSSIYLCSVVEVETQYFGPGTRLLVL.

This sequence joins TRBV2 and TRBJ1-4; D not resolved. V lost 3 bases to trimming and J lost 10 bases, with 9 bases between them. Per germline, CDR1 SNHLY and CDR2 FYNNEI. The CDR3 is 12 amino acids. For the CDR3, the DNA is TGTGCCAGCAGTGATCAACGGGGAAAACTGTTTTTT. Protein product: CASSDQRGKLFF.

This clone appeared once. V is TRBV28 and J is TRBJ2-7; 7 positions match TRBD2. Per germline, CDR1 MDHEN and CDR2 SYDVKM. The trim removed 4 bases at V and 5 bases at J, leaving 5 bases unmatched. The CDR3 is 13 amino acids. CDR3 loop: CASSYNLADEQYF. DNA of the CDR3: TGTGCCAGCAGTTACAATCTAGCGGACGAGCAGTACTTC.

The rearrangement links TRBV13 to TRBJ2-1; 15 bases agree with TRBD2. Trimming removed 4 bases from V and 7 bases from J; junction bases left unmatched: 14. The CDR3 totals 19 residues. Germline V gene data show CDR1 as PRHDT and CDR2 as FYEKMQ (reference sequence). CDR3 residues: CASSSGLAGGPILANEQFF. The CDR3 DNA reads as TGTGCCAGCAGCTCAGGACTAGCGGGAGGGCCGATCCTGGCTAATGAGCAGTTCTTC.

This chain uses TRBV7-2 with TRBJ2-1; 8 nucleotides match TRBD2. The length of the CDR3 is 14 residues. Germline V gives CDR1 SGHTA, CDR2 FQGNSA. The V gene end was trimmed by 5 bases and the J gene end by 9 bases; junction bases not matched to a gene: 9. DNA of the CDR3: TGTGCCAGCAGCCCCTATCGACTAGCGAGTGAGCAGTTCTTC. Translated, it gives CASSPYRLASEQFF.

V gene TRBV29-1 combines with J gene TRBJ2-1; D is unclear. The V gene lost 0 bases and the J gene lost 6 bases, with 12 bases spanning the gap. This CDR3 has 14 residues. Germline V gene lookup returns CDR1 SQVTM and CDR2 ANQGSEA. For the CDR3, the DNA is TGCAGCGTTGAAGATCGTGGAGCCCGCAATGAGCAGTTCTTC. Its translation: CSVEDRGARNEQFF.

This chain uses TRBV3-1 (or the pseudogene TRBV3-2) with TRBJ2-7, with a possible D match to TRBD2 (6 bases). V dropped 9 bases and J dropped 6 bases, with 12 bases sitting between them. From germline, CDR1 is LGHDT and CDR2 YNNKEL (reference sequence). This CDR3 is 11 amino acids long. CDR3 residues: CASGGRGEQYF. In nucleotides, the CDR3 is TGTGCCAGTGGAGGGCGAGGCGAGCAGTACTTC.

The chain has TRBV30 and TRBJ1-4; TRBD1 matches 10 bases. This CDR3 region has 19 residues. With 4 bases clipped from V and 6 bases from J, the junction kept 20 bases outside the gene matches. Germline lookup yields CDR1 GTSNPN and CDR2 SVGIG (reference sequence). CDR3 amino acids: CAWTPLLSPTGGLDEKLFF. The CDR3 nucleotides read TGTGCCTGGACGCCTCTCCTTTCCCCGACAGGGGGCTTGGATGAAAAACTGTTTTTT.

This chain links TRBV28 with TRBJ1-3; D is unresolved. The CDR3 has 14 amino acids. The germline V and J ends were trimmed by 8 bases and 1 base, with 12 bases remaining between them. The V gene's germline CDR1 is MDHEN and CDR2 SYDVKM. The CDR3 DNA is TGTGCCAGCCGAAGGACGGGATCTGGAAACACCATATATTTT. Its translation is CASRRTGSGNTIYF.

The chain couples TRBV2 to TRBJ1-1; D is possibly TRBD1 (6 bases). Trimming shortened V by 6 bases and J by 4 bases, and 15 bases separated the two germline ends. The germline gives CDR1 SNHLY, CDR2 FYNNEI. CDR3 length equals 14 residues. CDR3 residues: CASSAGRGSTEAFF. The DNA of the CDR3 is TGTGCCAGCAGCGCCGGCAGGGGTTCCACTGAAGCTTTCTTT.

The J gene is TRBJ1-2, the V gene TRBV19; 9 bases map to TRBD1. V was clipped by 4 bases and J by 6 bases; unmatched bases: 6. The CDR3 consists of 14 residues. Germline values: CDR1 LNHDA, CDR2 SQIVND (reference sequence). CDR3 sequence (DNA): TGTGCCAGTAGTAATACAGGGGGCGCAGATGGCTACACCTTC. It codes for CASSNTGGADGYTF.

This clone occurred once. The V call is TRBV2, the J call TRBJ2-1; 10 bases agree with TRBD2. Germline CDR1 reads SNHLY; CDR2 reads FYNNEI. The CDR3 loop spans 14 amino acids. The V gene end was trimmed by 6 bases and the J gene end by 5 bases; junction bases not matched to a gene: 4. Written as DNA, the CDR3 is TGTGCCAGCAGGGCGGGACTAGCGAACAATGAGCAGTTCTTC. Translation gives CASRAGLANNEQFF.

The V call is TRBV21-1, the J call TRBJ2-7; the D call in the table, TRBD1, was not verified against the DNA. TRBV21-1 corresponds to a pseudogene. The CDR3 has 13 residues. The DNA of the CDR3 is TGTGCCAGCAGTCGGGACAGGATCTACGAGCAGTACTTC. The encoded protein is CASSRDRIYEQYF.

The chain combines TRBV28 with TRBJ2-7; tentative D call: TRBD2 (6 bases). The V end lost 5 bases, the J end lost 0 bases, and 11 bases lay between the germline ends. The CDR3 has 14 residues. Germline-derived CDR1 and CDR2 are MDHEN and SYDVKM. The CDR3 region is CASSLSGVSYEQYF. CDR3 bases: TGTGCCAGCAGTCTCTCGGGGGTCTCCTACGAGCAGTACTTC.